This T cell receptor beta chain was recorded in a study of blood T cell repertoires in COVID-19. About the study: Collection of acute and convalescent COVID-19 samples took place in the United States, Italy and Spain. PBMCs, B-cell-depleted T cells, or T cells were the source of the cDNA or gDNA that made up the material.

Original handling: Estimation of nucleated cell counts was performed using reference gene primer amplification. Clones were read by immunoSEQ multiplex PCR, and TCRdb kept only the in-frame ones, dropping some. V, J and clone size are taken as reported in that table, and D and trimming were inferred from the DNA itself. This table has almost 300,000 clones, around 84% appearing once. V lost 8 bases to trimming and J lost 6 bases, with 20 bases between them. The germline V gene encodes CDR1 SGHTA and CDR2 FQGNSA. The length of the CDR3 is 15 residues. This receptor was obtained from a man between 65 and 80 years old with acute or convalescent COVID-19. The chain couples TRBV7-2 to TRBJ2-1, with D perhaps matching TRBD1 (5 bases). Input material: peripheral blood. The CDR3 DNA reads as TGTGCCAGCGGGGCTGGCTGGTATGGGTCCAATGAGCAGTTCTTC. It specifies CASGAGWYGSNEQFF.